A single sample is the source of the 8 T cell receptor beta chains below, sequenced in a study of T-cell reconstitution after alpha-beta-depleted transplantation in children (dated by TCRdb to 2016 to 2017). The library relied on PCR. The run used an Illumina HiSeq 2500. To normalize quantification of the TCRbeta repertoire, the TCR libraries were built with molecular barcoding that relied on unique molecular identifiers. Starting from the raw public reads, TCRdb applied fastp trimming at Q25, assembled clones with MiXCR and retained in-frame beta chains. One record per CDR3 amino acid sequence lists the most common genes and DNA. The table for this sample lists roughly 350,000 distinct CDR3 sequences; approximately 10% of them were counted only once. The ten largest clones take up more than 2% of the sample. The specimen was PBMCs from the stem cell graft donor, collected from the stem cell graft. Receptors were obtained from a human donor who donated a stem cell graft to a child with acute lymphoblastic leukemia.

Only a few counts were recorded for this clonotype. The V gene is TRBV20-1, the J gene TRBJ2-5; the match to TRBD2 covers 9 bases. This CDR3 is 18 amino acids long. V was pared by 3 bases and J by 2 bases, with 16 bases of the junction left unmatched. In germline, CDR1 is DFQATT, CDR2 SNEGSKA (reference sequence). The CDR3 DNA sequence: TGCAGTGCTAGCTCCCGCGGCGGGAGGGCGAGATGGCAAGAGACCCAGTACTTC. It translates to CSASSRGGRARWQETQYF.

CDR3: CASSQVGGRAGNEQFF. DNA for the CDR3: TGCGCCAGCAGCCAAGTGGGCGGGAGGGCCGGCAATGAGCAGTTCTTC. The chain is built from TRBV4-3 and TRBJ2-1; TRBD2 matches 9 bases. There are 16 residues in the CDR3. Germline CDR1 and CDR2: LGHNA and YSLEER. J was trimmed by 6 bases and V by 1 base; bases with no gene match: 7.

The chain combines TRBV4-1 with TRBJ2-7; 7 nucleotides match TRBD2. The V and J ends lost 2 bases and 9 bases, in that order; junction bases with no gene match: 7. This CDR3 has 13 amino acids. The V gene's germline CDR1 is MGHRA and CDR2 YSYEKL. CDR3 bases: TGCGCCAGCAGCCAAAGACTAGCCGCCTCGCAGTACTTC. As protein: CASSQRLAASQYF.

A few counts support this clonotype. The chain combines TRBV20-1 with TRBJ1-1, with a tentative D call TRBD1 (6 bases). Germline V CDR1 and CDR2: DFQATT, SNEGSKA (reference sequence). The CDR3 has 15 amino acids. The V end was cut by 2 bases, the J end by 7 bases, with 20 bases between. The CDR3 reads CSARTPQGGNLEAFF. The CDR3 DNA follows: TGCAGTGCTAGAACCCCTCAAGGGGGAAACCTTGAAGCTTTCTTT.

A few counts support this clonotype. This chain connects TRBV11-2 to TRBJ2-1; TRBD2 matches 13 bases. The junction had 8 bases not matched to a gene; V was cut back by 1 base and J by 8 bases. CDR3 size: 17 residues. CDR1 is SGHAT, CDR2 FQNNGV, per germline. DNA of the CDR3: TGTGCCAGCAGCTTAGTTCCGGGACTAGCGGGACCCGATGAGCAGTTCTTC. Translating it yields CASSLVPGLAGPDEQFF. The full variable domain, with the rest looked up from reference TRBV11-2 and TRBJ2-1, is EAGVAQSPRYKIIEKRQSVAFWCNPISGHATLYWYQQILGQGPKLLIQFQNNGVVDDSQLPKDRFSAERLKGVDSTLKIQPAKLEDSAVYLCASSLVPGLAGPDEQFFGPGTRLTVL.

The table lists this clonotype with a few counts. This chain connects TRBV18 to TRBJ2-3; TRBD1 aligns across 7 bases. The V segment lost 0 bases and the J segment 0 bases; nucleotides outside the gene matches: 0. The CDR3 runs to 15 residues. The germline CDR1 and CDR2 sequences are KGHSH and LQKENI. CDR3: CASSPPDRSTDTQYF. The CDR3 nucleotides read TGTGCCAGCTCACCACCGGACAGGAGCACAGATACGCAGTATTTT.

The CDR3 reads CASSLGVAGGGKVEQYF. DNA for the CDR3: TGCGCCAGCAGCTTGGGGGTAGCGGGAGGCGGTAAGGTCGAGCAGTACTTC. The chain has TRBV5-1 and TRBJ2-7, with 10 positions matching TRBD2. Germline CDR1 SGHRS, CDR2 YFSETQ. With 0 bases clipped from V and 6 bases from J, the junction kept 12 bases outside the gene matches. The CDR3 consists of 17 residues.

There are many counts of this clonotype. The chain couples TRBV5-1 to TRBJ2-6; no definite D call. The V gene's germline CDR1 is SGHRS and CDR2 YFSETQ. The CDR3 extends over 14 amino acids. V lost 0 bases to trimming and J lost 3 bases, with 4 bases between them. The CDR3 bases are TGCGCCAGCAGCTTGGGTGGTGGGGCCAACGTCCTGACTTTC. It is translated as CASSLGGGANVLTF.